Listed below are T cell receptor beta chains from one sample, sequenced in a study of CD8 T cells in ankylosing spondylitis. TCRdb reprocessed the 5' RACE reads via MiXCR and lists one record per CDR3 protein. Of roughly 150,000 distinct CDR3 sequences detected, 30% to 40% appear once; the ten largest clones hold approximately 6%. The material sequenced was synovial fluid, either unsorted or a sorted T cell fraction (not recorded which). Source of these receptors: a male donor with ankylosing spondylitis. Both conserved end residues are part of each CDR3. D genes are given only for firm matches. Clone size is given for some rows only: seen once, a few or many times, or a class if the clone is expanded.

v_call: TRBV12-3/TRBV12-4
clone_size: -
d_call: TRBD2
j_call: TRBJ2-3
cdr3_nt: TGTGCCAGCATCCTAGGGACTAGCGGGAGTTTAGGTACGCAGTATTTT
cdr3_aa: CASILGTSGSLGTQYF

v_call: TRBV7-9
clone_size: -
d_call: -
j_call: TRBJ1-1
cdr3_nt: TGTGCCAGCAGCTTAGGCGCGACAGACATGAACACTGAAGCTTTCTTT
cdr3_aa: CASSLGATDMNTEAFF

v_call: TRBV20-1
clone_size: once
d_call: -
j_call: TRBJ2-5
cdr3_nt: TGCAGTGCCCTGGGGGCGGGACGAGAGACCCAGTACTTC
cdr3_aa: CSALGAGRETQYF

v_call: TRBV15
clone_size: -
d_call: -
j_call: TRBJ2-5
cdr3_nt: TGTGCCACCAGCAGAGATCTTGGGGTACAGCACAAGAGAACCCAGTACTTC
cdr3_aa: CATSRDLGVQHKRTQYF

v_call: TRBV2
clone_size: -
d_call: -
j_call: TRBJ1-6
cdr3_nt: TGTGCCAGCAGTATAGCCGGGGGCTCCTATAATTCACCCCTCCACTTT
cdr3_aa: CASSIAGGSYNSPLHF

v_call: TRBV5-1
clone_size: many
d_call: TRBD1
j_call: TRBJ2-2
cdr3_nt: TGCGCCAGCAGAATTGGACAGGGGGCCACCGGGGAGCTGTTTTTT
cdr3_aa: CASRIGQGATGELFF

v_call: TRBV10-3
clone_size: -
d_call: TRBD1
j_call: TRBJ1-6
cdr3_nt: TGTGCCATCAGCGGACAGGGTCCAGTATCACCCCTCCACTTT
cdr3_aa: CAISGQGPVSPLHF

v_call: TRBV20-1
clone_size: -
d_call: -
j_call: TRBJ1-2
cdr3_nt: TGCAGTGCTAGATCGGACCGGGACCCTTCCCCCTATGGCTACACCTTC
cdr3_aa: CSARSDRDPSPYGYTF

v_call: TRBV20-1
clone_size: many
d_call: -
j_call: TRBJ2-3
cdr3_nt: TGCAGTGCTAGAGGGGCTAGCCCTAACACAGATACGCAGTATTTT
cdr3_aa: CSARGASPNTDTQYF

v_call: TRBV10-3
clone_size: many
d_call: -
j_call: TRBJ1-6
cdr3_nt: TGTGCCATCAGCCAAGGGGGGTCTAATTCACCCCTCCACTTT
cdr3_aa: CAISQGGSNSPLHF

v_call: TRBV30
clone_size: -
d_call: -
j_call: TRBJ1-2
cdr3_nt: TGTGCCTGGAGTGTACTCCGGGGTGCGGGCGGCTACACCTTC
cdr3_aa: CAWSVLRGAGGYTF

v_call: TRBV6-1
clone_size: many
d_call: -
j_call: TRBJ1-2
cdr3_nt: TGTGCCAGCAGTGAACGGGCAGGAAGGGGCTACACCTTC
cdr3_aa: CASSERAGRGYTF

v_call: TRBV2
clone_size: few
d_call: TRBD1
j_call: TRBJ2-3
cdr3_nt: TGTGCCAGCAGAGCCCGGGACAGGGCTAAAGATACGCAGTATTTT
cdr3_aa: CASRARDRAKDTQYF

v_call: TRBV28
clone_size: many
d_call: TRBD1
j_call: TRBJ2-2
cdr3_nt: TGTGCCAGCAGCCCCGTGGACAGGGACCCCGGGGAGCTGTTTTTT
cdr3_aa: CASSPVDRDPGELFF

v_call: TRBV20-1
clone_size: -
d_call: -
j_call: TRBJ1-2
cdr3_nt: TGCAGTGCTCCGCTCCCTTTGACAGACTTTAACTATGGCTACACCTTC
cdr3_aa: CSAPLPLTDFNYGYTF

v_call: TRBV12-3/TRBV12-4
clone_size: -
d_call: -
j_call: TRBJ2-1
cdr3_nt: TGTGCCAGCAGTTCCAGACCCTCCTACAATGAGCAGTTCTTC
cdr3_aa: CASSSRPSYNEQFF

v_call: TRBV12-3/TRBV12-4
clone_size: once
d_call: -
j_call: TRBJ2-7
cdr3_nt: TGTGCCAGCAGTTTCAGGGACGAGCAGTACTTC
cdr3_aa: CASSFRDEQYF

v_call: TRBV5-1
clone_size: -
d_call: TRBD2
j_call: TRBJ2-1
cdr3_nt: TGCGCCAGCAGCTTTAATAGCGGGACTTACAATGAGCAGTTCTTC
cdr3_aa: CASSFNSGTYNEQFF

v_call: TRBV13
clone_size: -
d_call: -
j_call: TRBJ1-6
cdr3_nt: TGTGCCAGCAGCTTAGGGGACCCACGGGGTTCACCCCTCCACTTT
cdr3_aa: CASSLGDPRGSPLHF

v_call: TRBV12-3/TRBV12-4
clone_size: few
d_call: -
j_call: TRBJ2-2
cdr3_nt: TGTGCCAGCAGTTTAGCCGGGTGGAAGACCGGGGAGCTGTTTTTT
cdr3_aa: CASSLAGWKTGELFF

v_call: TRBV6-1
clone_size: -
d_call: -
j_call: TRBJ1-2
cdr3_nt: TGTGCCAGCATCCAGCGGGGCGCGGGCGGCTACACCTTC
cdr3_aa: CASIQRGAGGYTF

v_call: TRBV18
clone_size: once
d_call: TRBD2
j_call: TRBJ2-5
cdr3_nt: TGTGCCAGCTCACCACCCGCGGAGCGGGGGGAGACCCAGTACTTC
cdr3_aa: CASSPPAERGETQYF

v_call: TRBV11-1
clone_size: -
d_call: TRBD1
j_call: TRBJ1-3
cdr3_nt: TGTGCCAGCAGCTTTGGACAGGTAGCGGGATTTGCTGGAAACACCATATATTTT
cdr3_aa: CASSFGQVAGFAGNTIYF

v_call: TRBV5-1
clone_size: -
d_call: TRBD2
j_call: TRBJ2-3
cdr3_nt: TGCGCCAGCAGCCGAACTAGCGGGAGGGGCACAGATACGCAGTATTTT
cdr3_aa: CASSRTSGRGTDTQYF

v_call: TRBV2
clone_size: -
d_call: TRBD2
j_call: TRBJ2-7
cdr3_nt: TGTGCCAGCAGGACTAGCGGGATCTACGAGCAGTACTTC
cdr3_aa: CASRTSGIYEQYF

v_call: TRBV7-9
clone_size: few
d_call: -
j_call: TRBJ1-2
cdr3_nt: TGTGCCAGCAGCTTAGACGGGACGTATGGCTACACCTTC
cdr3_aa: CASSLDGTYGYTF

v_call: TRBV11-2
clone_size: few
d_call: TRBD2
j_call: TRBJ2-1
cdr3_nt: TGTGCCAGCAGCTTAGATTTAGGACTAGCGGGAGTATATGGTGAGCAGTTCTTC
cdr3_aa: CASSLDLGLAGVYGEQFF

v_call: TRBV15
clone_size: -
d_call: -
j_call: TRBJ2-6
cdr3_nt: TGTGCCACCAGCAGAGATGCAGGCCCCAGCTCTGGGGCCAACGTCCTGACTTTC
cdr3_aa: CATSRDAGPSSGANVLTF